This T cell receptor (beta chain) was captured by sequencing in a study of blood T cell repertoires in COVID-19. On the study more broadly: The study drew acute and convalescent COVID-19 samples from the United States, Italy and Spain. T cells, B-cell-depleted T cells, or PBMCs supplied cDNA or gDNA.

In the source study's methods: Reference gene primer amplification in the assay estimated nucleated cell counts. The repertoire was sequenced with immunoSEQ multiplex PCR; TCRdb's copy has only in-frame clones and lacks some. V, J and clone size reflect that table, while D and trimming were determined from the DNA. The table lists 130,000 to 150,000 clones, around 80% of them singletons. Germline CDR1 is MNHEY and CDR2 is SMNVEV (reference sequence). The CDR3 sequence is 13 residues long. The germline V and J ends were trimmed by 7 bases and 2 bases, with 12 bases remaining between them. The sequenced material came from peripheral blood. The V gene is TRBV27, the J gene TRBJ2-7; tentative D call: TRBD1 (5 bases). The sequence came from a woman aged 45-65 years with acute or convalescent COVID-19. This CDR3 reads CASNNRTTYEQYF. CDR3 in DNA: TGTGCCAGCAACAACAGGACAACCTACGAGCAGTACTTC.